The sequence of this TCR beta chain was determined in a study of T-cell reconstitution after alpha-beta-depleted transplantation in children. This CDR3 is 11 amino acids long. Per the germline V gene, CDR1 is DFQATT and CDR2 is SNEGSKA (reference sequence). V lost 1 base and J lost 3, with 4 bases in between. Unique molecular identifiers featured in how the TCRbeta library was prepared. TCRdb used MiXCR to reprocess the PCR reads, holding one entry per CDR3 protein. The sample lists a few hundred thousand distinct CDR3 sequences; approximately 10% were seen once. The receptor comes from a human donor who donated a stem cell graft to a child with acute lymphoblastic leukemia. The V gene is TRBV20-1, the J gene TRBJ2-7; D remains ambiguous. The sequences come from PBMCs from the stem cell graft donor, collected from the stem cell graft. The CDR3 bases are TGCAGTGCTAGAGCGGGCTACGAGCAGTACTTC. This gives the protein CSARAGYEQYF.